Shown below are 5 T cell receptor beta chains from a single sample sequenced in a study of blood T cell repertoires in COVID-19. Some clones are missing from TCRdb's copy, which holds only in-frame ones; the method was immunoSEQ multiplex PCR. The data hold roughly 140,000 clones, with approximately 87% observed a single time. The specimen was PBMCs or T cells enriched from blood (not recorded which). The source is a man aged 50 or older in a cohort exposed to, infected with or recovered from COVID-19 (not recorded which).

A word on this clone: A much larger clone differs from this one at a single base, so this may be a read error. This sequence joins TRBV7-8 and TRBJ2-7; no definite D call. Germline V lookup: CDR1 SGHVS, CDR2 FQNEAQ. Deletions cut 1 base from V and 3 bases from J, with 7 bases between. The CDR3 length is 13 residues. The chain's CDR3 is CASSLGGIYEQYF. The CDR3, as DNA: TGTGCCAGCAGCTTAGGAGGCATCTACGAGCAGTACTTC.

This clone has just a few counts. The chain combines TRBV21-1 with TRBJ2-1; the D call of TRBD2 is as the table states it, not checked on the DNA. TRBV21-1 represents a pseudogene. The CDR3 consists of 16 residues. CDR3 sequence (DNA): TGTGCCAGCAGCAAAGGAGGCGGGGGGCGAGAAAATGAGCAGTTCTTC. This gives the protein CASSKGGGGRENEQFF.

This clone has just a few counts. J is TRBJ2-7 and V is TRBV6-1; D remains unclear. The CDR3 loop spans 16 amino acids. Trimming shortened V by 1 base and J by 0 bases, and 13 bases separated the two germline ends. Germline V lookup: CDR1 MNHNS, CDR2 SASEGT. The chain's CDR3 is CASSEGPSLYSYEQYF. CDR3 in DNA: TGTGCCAGCAGTGAAGGGCCCTCGCTTTACTCCTACGAGCAGTACTTC.

The chain has TRBV19 and TRBJ1-2; perhaps TRBD1 as D (5 bases). In germline, CDR1 is LNHDA, CDR2 SQIVND (reference sequence). CDR3 size: 13 residues. Deletions cut 4 bases from V and 2 bases from J, with 8 bases between. CDR3 protein: CASSSQGNYGYTF. In DNA, the CDR3 is TGTGCCAGTAGTAGTCAGGGAAACTATGGCTACACCTTC.

This chain's CDR3 is CASSFSLGGTSSDEQFF. The CDR3 coding sequence is TGTGCCAGCAGCTTCAGCTTGGGTGGGACTTCTTCCGATGAGCAGTTCTTC. The rearrangement links TRBV11-2 to TRBJ2-1, with D possibly being TRBD2 (6 bases). The germline CDR1 and CDR2 sequences are SGHAT and FQNNGV. V dropped 3 bases and J dropped 8 bases, with 23 bases sitting between them. CDR3 length: 17 amino acids.